This T cell receptor (beta chain) stems from a study of shared clonotypes between healthy human individuals. The test was conducted at deep level. Sequencing used immunoSEQ multiplex PCR; TCRdb keeps in-frame clones, though not all of them. The sample yields roughly 2.4 million clones, approximately 95% seen once. Germline CDR1 and CDR2: SEHNR and FQNEAQ (reference sequence). V dropped 4 bases and J dropped 3 bases, with 12 bases sitting between them. The CDR3 is 15 residues long. The chain couples TRBV7-9 to TRBJ1-4; a possible D gene is TRBD1 (6 bases). The TCR originated in a man aged 18-30 years in good health. Sample: naive CD4+ T cells sorted from blood. Subset meaning: CD45RA+ positively selected. Written as DNA, the CDR3 is TGTGCCAGCAGCTGGAACAGGGCGGCTAATGAAAAACTGTTTTTT. It encodes CASSWNRAANEKLFF. Combining the CDR3 with reference TRBV7-9 and TRBJ1-4 gives the whole variable domain DTGVSQNPRHKITKRGQNVTFRCDPISEHNRLYWYRQTLGQGPEFLTYFQNEAQLEKSRLLSDRFSAERPKGSFSTLEIQRTEQGDSAMYLCASSWNRAANEKLFFGSGTQLSVL.